Here is one T cell receptor beta chain with its context. What it binds is not known. The data were taken from a study of cytomegalovirus exposure and HLA in healthy donors. Findings and caveats of the study: Donors belonging to an Asian-associated ancestry cluster reportedly showed fewer N-insertions in productive TCRs than the roughly 700-donor mean, according to what a later analysis found.

The V end was cut by 6 bases, the J end by 5 bases, with 20 bases between. The CDR3 extends over 15 amino acids. Germline-derived CDR1 and CDR2 are SGHVS and FQNEAQ. 60 Vbeta and 13 Jbeta primers were used in PCR. Data came from immunoSEQ multiplex PCR; TCRdb stores just in-frame clones and leaves some out. Its listing shows 90,000 to 100,000 clones. The origin of this receptor is a woman aged 25 to 39 in good health and CMV-seronegative. Sequences were obtained from PBMCs. The V gene is TRBV7-8, the J gene TRBJ2-7; D perhaps matches TRBD1 (6 bases). DNA for the CDR3: TGTGCCAGCAGTACCCCAGCAGGGGCCTTGGACGAGCAGTACTTC. It encodes CASSTPAGALDEQYF.